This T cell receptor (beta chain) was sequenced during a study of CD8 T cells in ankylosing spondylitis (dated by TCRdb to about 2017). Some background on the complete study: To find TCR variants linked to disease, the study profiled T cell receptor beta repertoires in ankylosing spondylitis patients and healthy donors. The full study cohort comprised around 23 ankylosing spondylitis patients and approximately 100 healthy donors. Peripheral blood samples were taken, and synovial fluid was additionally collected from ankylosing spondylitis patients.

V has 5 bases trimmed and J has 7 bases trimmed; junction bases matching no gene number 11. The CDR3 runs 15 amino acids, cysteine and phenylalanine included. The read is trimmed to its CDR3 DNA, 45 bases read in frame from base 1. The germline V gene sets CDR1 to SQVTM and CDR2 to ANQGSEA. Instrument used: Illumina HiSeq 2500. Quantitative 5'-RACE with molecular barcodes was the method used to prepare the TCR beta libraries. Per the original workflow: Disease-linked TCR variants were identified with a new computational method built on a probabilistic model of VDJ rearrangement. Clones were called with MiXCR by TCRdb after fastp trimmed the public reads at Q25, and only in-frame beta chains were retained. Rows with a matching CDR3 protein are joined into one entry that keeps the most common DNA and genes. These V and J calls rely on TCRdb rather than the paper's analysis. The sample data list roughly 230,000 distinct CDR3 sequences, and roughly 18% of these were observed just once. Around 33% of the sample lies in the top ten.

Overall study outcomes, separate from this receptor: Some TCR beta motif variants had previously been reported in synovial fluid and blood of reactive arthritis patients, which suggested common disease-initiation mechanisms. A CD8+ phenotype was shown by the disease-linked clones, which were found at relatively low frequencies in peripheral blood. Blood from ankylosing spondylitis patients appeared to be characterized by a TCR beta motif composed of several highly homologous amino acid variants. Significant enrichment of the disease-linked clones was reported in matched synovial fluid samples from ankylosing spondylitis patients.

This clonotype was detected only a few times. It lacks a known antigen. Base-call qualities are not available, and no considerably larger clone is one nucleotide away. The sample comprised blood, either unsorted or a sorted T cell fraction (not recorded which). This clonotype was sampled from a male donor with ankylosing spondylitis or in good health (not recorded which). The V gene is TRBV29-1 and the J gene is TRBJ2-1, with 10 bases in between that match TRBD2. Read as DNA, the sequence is TGCAGCGTTCAAGGGGGGAGCGGGAGGGGGAATGAGCAGTTCTTC. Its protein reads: CSVQGGSGRGNEQFF.